This T cell receptor beta chain was recovered during a study of T cell repertoires in cytomegalovirus infection. As for the study in general: CMV epitopes in the study were HLA-C-restricted (recently identified) and HLA-B-restricted (well studied).

Via MiXCR, TCRdb re-called the reads, giving one row per CDR3 protein. The sample includes fewer than 850,000 distinct CDR3 sequences, 25% to 30% of them seen just once. CDR3 length: 10 residues. Germline V gene lookup returns CDR1 MGHDK and CDR2 SYGVNS. Trimming pared 5 bases from V and 12 bases from J, leaving 11 bases between. Points on this clonotype: Its target is unknown.

This chain connects TRBV25-1 to TRBJ2-7; the D is unclear. The sequences come from cultured CD8+ T cells from PBMCs, collected from culture after CMV antigen stimulation. This receptor was taken from a human donor in good health (CMV status not recorded). Some clones in this sample may be carry-over from other donors' samples. The CDR3 is CASSTYIWYF. In DNA, the CDR3 is TGTGCCAGCAGTACGTATATCTGGTACTTC.